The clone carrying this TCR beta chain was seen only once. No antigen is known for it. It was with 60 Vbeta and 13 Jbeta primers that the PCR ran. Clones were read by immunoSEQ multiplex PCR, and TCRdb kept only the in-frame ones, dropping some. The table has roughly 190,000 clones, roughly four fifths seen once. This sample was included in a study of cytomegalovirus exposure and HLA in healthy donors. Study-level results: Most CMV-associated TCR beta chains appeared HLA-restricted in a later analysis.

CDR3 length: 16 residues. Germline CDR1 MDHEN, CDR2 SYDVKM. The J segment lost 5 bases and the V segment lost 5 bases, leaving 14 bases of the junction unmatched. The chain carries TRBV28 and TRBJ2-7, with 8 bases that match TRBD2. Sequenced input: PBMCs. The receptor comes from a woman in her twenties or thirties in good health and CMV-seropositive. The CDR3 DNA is TGTGCCAGCAGTCTCCCCAGCGGGGGTATACAGAACGAGCAGTACTTC. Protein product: CASSLPSGGIQNEQYF.